This TCR beta chain comes out of a study of spatial heterogeneity in lung cancer. Study in general: Detected sequences consistently included more beta-chain ones than alpha-chain ones.

Per the germline V gene, CDR1 is SGHTA and CDR2 is FQGTGA. CDR3 size: 15 residues. Germline trimming cut 4 bases from V and 0 bases from J; bases unmatched to any gene: 2. Using its own MiXCR run on the 5' RACE reads, TCRdb lists one record per CDR3 protein. This table has under 150,000 distinct CDR3 sequences, 10% to 15% appearing once. The time point was: blood at routine non-recurrence follow-up after resection. Whole RNA from tumor, nontumor lung or frozen PBMC was sequenced unsorted. Specimen: PBMCs, collected at follow-up. The rearrangement links TRBV7-3 to TRBJ2-2, with 7 bases fitting TRBD2. The TCR sequence derives from a male donor with early-stage non-small cell lung cancer. CDR3 nucleotides: TGTGCCAGCAGCTCGACTAGCCCGAACACCGGGGAGCTGTTTTTT. It yields the protein CASSSTSPNTGELFF.